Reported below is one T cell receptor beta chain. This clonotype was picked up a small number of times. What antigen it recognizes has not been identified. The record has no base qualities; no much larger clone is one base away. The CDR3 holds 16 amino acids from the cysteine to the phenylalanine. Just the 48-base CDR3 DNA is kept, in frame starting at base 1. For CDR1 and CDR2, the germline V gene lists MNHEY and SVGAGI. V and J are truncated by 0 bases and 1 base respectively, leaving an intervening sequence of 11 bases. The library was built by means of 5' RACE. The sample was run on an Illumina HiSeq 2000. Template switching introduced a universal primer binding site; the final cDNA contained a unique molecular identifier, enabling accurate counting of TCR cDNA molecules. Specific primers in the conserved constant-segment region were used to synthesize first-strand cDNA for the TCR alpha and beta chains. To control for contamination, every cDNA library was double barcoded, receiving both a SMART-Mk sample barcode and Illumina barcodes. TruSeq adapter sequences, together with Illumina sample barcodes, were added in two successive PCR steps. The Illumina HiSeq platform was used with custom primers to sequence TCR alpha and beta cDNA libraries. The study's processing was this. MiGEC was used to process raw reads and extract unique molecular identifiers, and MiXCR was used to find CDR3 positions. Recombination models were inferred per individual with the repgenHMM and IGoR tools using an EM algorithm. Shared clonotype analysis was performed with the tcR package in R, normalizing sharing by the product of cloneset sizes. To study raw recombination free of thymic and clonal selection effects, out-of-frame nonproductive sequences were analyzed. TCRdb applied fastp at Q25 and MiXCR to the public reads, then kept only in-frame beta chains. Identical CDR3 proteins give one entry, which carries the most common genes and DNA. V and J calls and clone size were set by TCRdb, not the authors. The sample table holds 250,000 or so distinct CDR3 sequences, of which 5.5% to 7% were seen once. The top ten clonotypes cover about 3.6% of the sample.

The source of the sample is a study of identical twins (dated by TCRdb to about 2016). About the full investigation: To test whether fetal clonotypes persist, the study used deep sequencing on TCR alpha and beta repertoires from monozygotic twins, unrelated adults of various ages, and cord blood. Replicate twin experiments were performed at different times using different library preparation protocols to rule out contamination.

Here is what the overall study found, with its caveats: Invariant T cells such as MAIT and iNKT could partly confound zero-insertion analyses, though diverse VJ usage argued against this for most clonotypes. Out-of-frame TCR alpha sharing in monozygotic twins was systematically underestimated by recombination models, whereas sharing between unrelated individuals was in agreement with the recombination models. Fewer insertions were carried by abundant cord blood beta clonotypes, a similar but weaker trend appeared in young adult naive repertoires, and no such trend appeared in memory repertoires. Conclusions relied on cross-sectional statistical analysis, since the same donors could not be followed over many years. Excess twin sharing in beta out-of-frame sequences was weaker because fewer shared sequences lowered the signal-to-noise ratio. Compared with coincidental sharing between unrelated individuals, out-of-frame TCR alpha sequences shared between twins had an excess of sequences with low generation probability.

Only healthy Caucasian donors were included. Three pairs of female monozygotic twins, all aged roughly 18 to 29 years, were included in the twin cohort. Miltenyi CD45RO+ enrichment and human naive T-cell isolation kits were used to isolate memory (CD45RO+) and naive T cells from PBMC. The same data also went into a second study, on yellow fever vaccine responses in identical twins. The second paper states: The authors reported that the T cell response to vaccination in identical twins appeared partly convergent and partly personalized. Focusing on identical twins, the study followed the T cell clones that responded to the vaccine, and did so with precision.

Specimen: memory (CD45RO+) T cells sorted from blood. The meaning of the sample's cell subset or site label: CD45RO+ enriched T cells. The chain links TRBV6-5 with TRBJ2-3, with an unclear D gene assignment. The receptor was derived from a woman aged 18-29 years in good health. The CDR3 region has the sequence CASSYSWVPRTDTQYF. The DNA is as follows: TGTGCCAGCAGTTACTCCTGGGTGCCCCGCACAGATACGCAGTATTTT.